The source of this T cell receptor (beta chain) is a study of blood T cell repertoires in COVID-19. Germline lookup yields CDR1 SEHNR and CDR2 FQNEAQ (reference sequence). The CDR3 is 17 residues long. The V gene end was trimmed by 4 bases and the J gene end by 5 bases; junction bases not matched to a gene: 10. Study processing details: Amplifying reference gene primers gave estimates of nucleated cell counts. Libraries were prepared by immunoSEQ multiplex PCR; TCRdb keeps only in-frame clonotypes and omits some of them. V and J calls and clone size are as listed in that table; D and trimming were resolved from the DNA. The table has hundreds of thousands of clones, 88% seen once. Recruits, aged about 18 to 95 years, lived in 24 US areas. Assignment of participants to cohorts was predicated upon participant-reported clinical history.

The chain recombines TRBV7-9 with TRBJ2-1; 11 bases are a match to TRBD2. The receptor was derived from a woman aged 25 to 45 who had recovered from COVID-19. Sample: PBMCs or T cells enriched from blood (not recorded which). As DNA, the CDR3 is TGTGCCAGCAGCTCCCCGTCGAGTAGCGGGAGGGACAATGAGCAGTTCTTC. As protein: CASSSPSSSGRDNEQFF.